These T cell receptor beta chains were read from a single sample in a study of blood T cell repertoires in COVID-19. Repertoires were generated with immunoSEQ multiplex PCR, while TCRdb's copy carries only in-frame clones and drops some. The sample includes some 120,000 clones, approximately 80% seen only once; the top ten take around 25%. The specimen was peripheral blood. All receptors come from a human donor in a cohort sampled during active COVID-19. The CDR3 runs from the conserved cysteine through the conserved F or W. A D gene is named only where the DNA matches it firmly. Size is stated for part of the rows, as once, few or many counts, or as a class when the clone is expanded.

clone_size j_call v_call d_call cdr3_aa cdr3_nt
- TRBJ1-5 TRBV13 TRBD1 CASSLTTGAAQHF TGTGCCAGCAGCTTGACTACAGGGGCAGCCCAGCATTTT
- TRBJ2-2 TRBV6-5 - CASNMGQNTGELFF TGTGCCAGCAATATGGGACAGAACACCGGGGAGCTGTTTTTT
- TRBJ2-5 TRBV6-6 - CASSYFGRQETQYF TGTGCCAGCAGTTACTTCGGCAGGCAAGAGACCCAGTACTTC
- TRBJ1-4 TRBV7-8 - CASSLWAGATNEKLFF TGTGCCAGCAGCTTATGGGCAGGGGCAACTAATGAAAAACTGTTTTTT
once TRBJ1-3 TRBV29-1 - CSVSAVSGNTIYF TGCAGCGTTTCTGCAGTATCTGGAAACACCATATATTTT
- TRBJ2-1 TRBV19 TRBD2 CASSPSGRRTYNEQFF TGTGCCAGTAGCCCTAGCGGGAGAAGGACCTACAATGAGCAGTTCTTC
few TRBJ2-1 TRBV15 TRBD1 CATSADRGAYNEQFF TGTGCCACCAGCGCGGACAGGGGGGCGTACAATGAGCAGTTCTTC
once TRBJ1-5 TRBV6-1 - CASSESRQGYQPQHF TGTGCCAGCAGTGAAAGTCGGCAGGGATATCAGCCCCAGCATTTT
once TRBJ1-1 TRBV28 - CASSLLGGPNTEAFF TGTGCCAGCAGTTTATTGGGGGGGCCGAACACTGAAGCTTTCTTT
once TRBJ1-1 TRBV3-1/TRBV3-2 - CASSQDGGTEAFF TGTGCCAGCAGCCAAGATGGCGGAACTGAAGCTTTCTTT
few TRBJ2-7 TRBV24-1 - CATSDQQGYEQYF TGTGCCACCAGTGATCAACAGGGCTACGAGCAGTACTTC
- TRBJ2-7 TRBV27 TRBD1 CASQGQGHYEQYF TGTGCCAGCCAGGGACAGGGGCACTACGAGCAGTACTTC
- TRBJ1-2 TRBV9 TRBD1 CASSAGTGPANYGYTF TGTGCCAGCAGCGCCGGGACAGGACCAGCTAACTATGGCTACACCTTC
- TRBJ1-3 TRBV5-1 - CASSLGQTRDTIYF TGCGCCAGCAGCTTGGGACAGACTAGGGACACCATATATTTT
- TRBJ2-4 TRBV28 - CASSFRGATIYF TGTGCCAGCAGTTTCAGGGGGGCGACGATCTACTTC
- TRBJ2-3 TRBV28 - CASRGAKGTDTQYF TGTGCCAGCAGGGGGGCGAAGGGGACAGATACGCAGTATTTT
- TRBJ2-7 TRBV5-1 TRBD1 CASSPGTGTYEQYF TGCGCCAGCTCCCCCGGGACAGGGACCTACGAGCAGTACTTC
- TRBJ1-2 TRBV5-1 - CASSQGGDYGYTF TGCGCCAGCTCTCAGGGCGGGGACTATGGCTACACCTTC
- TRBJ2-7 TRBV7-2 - CASSLVRDQYEQYF TGTGCCAGCAGCTTAGTCAGGGATCAGTACGAGCAGTACTTC
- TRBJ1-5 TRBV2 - CASSEALGIYSNQPQHF TGTGCCAGCAGTGAAGCGCTCGGGATTTATAGCAATCAGCCCCAGCATTTT
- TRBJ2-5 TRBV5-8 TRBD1 CASSYGQGVEETQYF TGTGCCAGCAGCTATGGACAGGGGGTGGAAGAGACCCAGTACTTC